A selection of T cell receptor beta chains follows, all from one sample in a study of blood T cell repertoires in COVID-19. Profiled with immunoSEQ multiplex PCR; TCRdb holds only in-frame clones, not every one. The sample has around 200,000 clones; approximately 91% are singletons. Sequenced: peripheral blood. These receptors all come from a man in his forties or fifties with acute or convalescent COVID-19. CDR3s include the opening cysteine and the closing phenylalanine or tryptophan. A D gene is named only where the DNA matches it firmly. A row's size may be missing; if present it is once, few, many or a size class.

j_call	d_call	clone_size	v_call	cdr3_aa	cdr3_nt
TRBJ2-1	TRBD2	once	TRBV19	CASSLPGLAGAEQFF	TGTGCCAGTAGTTTACCGGGACTAGCGGGGGCTGAGCAGTTCTTC
TRBJ1-5	TRBD1	-	TRBV29-1	CSVGGQEIDQPQHF	TGCAGCGTTGGAGGACAGGAGATCGATCAGCCCCAGCATTTT
TRBJ2-1	-	-	TRBV28	CASSLSGNEQFF	TGTGCCAGCAGTTTGTCAGGCAATGAGCAGTTCTTC
TRBJ2-7	TRBD2	once	TRBV13	CASSHPAAGTYEQYF	TGTGCCAGCAGCCACCCCGCAGCGGGGACCTACGAGCAGTACTTC
TRBJ2-7	TRBD1	-	TRBV24-1	CATVRQGAYEQYF	TGTGCCACGGTGAGGCAGGGGGCTTACGAGCAGTACTTC
TRBJ2-3	-	-	TRBV18	CASSPTFTDTQYF	TGTGCCAGCTCTCCTACTTTCACAGATACGCAGTATTTT
TRBJ1-2	-	-	TRBV19	CASSMTTNYGYTF	TGTGCCAGTAGTATGACAACCAACTATGGCTACACCTTC
TRBJ2-7	-	-	TRBV5-8	CASRPEGGSSYEQYF	TGTGCCAGCAGGCCCGAAGGAGGAAGCTCCTACGAGCAGTACTTC
TRBJ1-5	-	-	TRBV2	CASSEMGAWQPQHF	TGTGCCAGCAGTGAAATGGGGGCCTGGCAGCCCCAGCATTTT
TRBJ1-1	TRBD1	few	TRBV18	CASSLTGLTGVRMNTEAFF	TGTGCCAGCTCACTCACAGGGTTGACAGGGGTTAGGATGAACACTGAAGCTTTCTTT
TRBJ1-2	-	-	TRBV7-2	CASSLVQGTDGYTF	TGTGCCAGCAGCTTAGTGCAGGGCACGGATGGCTACACCTTC
TRBJ2-7	-	once	TRBV6-5	CASSYGQSGEQYF	TGTGCCAGCAGTTACGGGCAGTCCGGCGAGCAGTACTTC
TRBJ1-1	-	-	TRBV6-6	CASSYAGRNTEAFF	TGTGCCAGCAGTTACGCAGGTAGGAACACTGAAGCTTTCTTT
TRBJ2-5	TRBD2	-	TRBV15	CATSSTAGGRETQYF	TGTGCCACCAGCAGCACAGCGGGGGGGCGAGAGACCCAGTACTTC
TRBJ2-6	-	-	TRBV30	CAYQTGPSSGANVLTF	TGTGCCTACCAGACAGGCCCCAGCTCTGGGGCCAACGTCCTGACTTTC
TRBJ2-3	TRBD2	-	TRBV7-3	CASSAGTSGGDTQYF	TGTGCCAGCAGCGCCGGGACTAGCGGGGGAGATACGCAGTATTTT
TRBJ2-1	-	once	TRBV20-1	CSGEEDEQFF	TGCAGTGGTGAAGAGGATGAGCAGTTCTTC
TRBJ1-1	-	-	TRBV29-1	CSAGGGTEAFF	TGCAGCGCCGGGGGGGGCACTGAAGCTTTCTTT
TRBJ2-3	-	-	TRBV11-2	CASSSKRILQILSQYF	TGTGCCAGCAGCTCTAAGCGGATACTACAAATTTTGTCGCAGTATTTT
TRBJ1-2	TRBD1	-	TRBV5-4	CASSYGQVDGNYGYTF	TGTGCCAGCAGCTATGGACAGGTCGACGGTAACTATGGCTACACCTTC
TRBJ2-1	-	-	TRBV30	CASAGIHYNEQFF	TGTGCCTCTGCCGGGATCCACTACAATGAGCAGTTCTTC
TRBJ1-1	-	-	TRBV12-3/TRBV12-4	CASSLGQDTEAFF	TGTGCCAGCAGTTTGGGCCAGGACACTGAAGCTTTCTTT
TRBJ2-7	-	-	TRBV28	CASSLEGTASYEQYF	TGTGCCAGCAGTTTAGAGGGTACAGCCTCCTACGAGCAGTACTTC
TRBJ2-7	TRBD2	once	TRBV13	CASSPPLSGGYYEQYF	TGTGCCAGCAGCCCTCCTCTTAGCGGGGGGTACTACGAGCAGTACTTC
TRBJ2-1	-	-	TRBV19	CASSIAGFDEQFF	TGTGCCAGTAGTATAGCGGGGTTCGATGAGCAGTTCTTC
TRBJ1-2	TRBD1	-	TRBV9	CASSVRGDRYYGYTF	TGTGCCAGCAGCGTGAGGGGGGACAGGTACTATGGCTACACCTTC
TRBJ2-3	TRBD1	-	TRBV7-9	CASSLIWTGQSTSTDTQYF	TGTGCCAGCAGCTTAATTTGGACAGGGCAATCAACTAGCACAGATACGCAGTATTTT
TRBJ1-2	-	-	TRBV5-1	CASSLAGATGGNGYTF	TGCGCCAGCAGCTTGGCCGGGGCCACCGGGGGAAATGGCTACACCTTC
TRBJ2-6	-	-	TRBV29-1	CSVEPGTGANVLTF	TGCAGCGTTGAACCCGGGACTGGGGCCAACGTCCTGACTTTC
TRBJ2-3	-	-	TRBV2	CASSRGTDTQYF	TGTGCCAGCAGTCGTGGCACAGATACGCAGTATTTT
TRBJ1-2	-	-	TRBV24-1	CATSDTRGYTF	TGTGCCACCAGTGACACGAGGGGCTACACCTTC
TRBJ2-7	-	-	TRBV5-4	CASSGGPGIRLEQYF	TGTGCCAGCAGTGGTGGGCCAGGGATACGTCTCGAGCAGTACTTC
TRBJ2-1	TRBD1	-	TRBV28	CASRSTGLRSYNEQFF	TGTGCCAGCAGGTCGACAGGGTTGCGCTCCTACAATGAGCAGTTCTTC
TRBJ1-3	-	-	TRBV5-8	CASSLANSGNTIYF	TGTGCCAGCAGCTTGGCCAACTCTGGAAACACCATATATTTT
TRBJ1-6	-	-	TRBV19	CASKEESSYNSPLHF	TGTGCCAGTAAAGAGGAGAGCTCCTATAATTCACCCCTCCACTTT
TRBJ2-5	TRBD2	-	TRBV5-1	CASGRLAGQETQYF	TGCGCCAGCGGTAGACTAGCGGGTCAAGAGACCCAGTACTTC
TRBJ2-1	TRBD1	-	TRBV4-3	CASSQDVRQGSNEQFF	TGCGCCAGCAGCCAAGATGTGAGACAGGGGAGTAATGAGCAGTTCTTC
TRBJ2-3	TRBD2	-	TRBV7-3	CASKPGGSQDTQYF	TGTGCCAGCAAACCCGGGGGGTCACAAGATACGCAGTATTTT
TRBJ1-1	TRBD1	-	TRBV5-1	CASSFLQGGTEAFF	TGCGCCAGCAGCTTCCTACAGGGGGGCACTGAAGCTTTCTTT
TRBJ1-1	-	few	TRBV5-5	CASSFGGRAEAFF	TGTGCCAGCAGCTTTGGCGGCAGGGCTGAAGCTTTCTTT
TRBJ1-1	-	-	TRBV30	CAWTRGGIIAEAFF	TGTGCCTGGACGCGGGGAGGGATTATTGCTGAAGCTTTCTTT
TRBJ1-2	TRBD1	once	TRBV28	CASSMGQPFGYTF	TGTGCCAGCAGTATGGGACAGCCTTTTGGCTACACCTTC
TRBJ1-1	TRBD1	-	TRBV28	CASSLWQGDAEAFF	TGTGCCAGCAGTTTGTGGCAGGGGGACGCTGAAGCTTTCTTT
TRBJ2-2	TRBD1	few	TRBV29-1	CSVFFGTGTTGELFF	TGCAGCGTTTTTTTCGGGACAGGGACCACCGGGGAGCTGTTTTTT
TRBJ1-1	-	-	TRBV7-2	CASSLDRAMNTEAFF	TGTGCCAGCAGCTTAGACAGGGCCATGAACACTGAAGCTTTCTTT
TRBJ1-1	-	-	TRBV18	CASSPTGANTEAFF	TGTGCCAGCTCCCCTACAGGAGCGAACACTGAAGCTTTCTTT
TRBJ2-7	TRBD1	once	TRBV19	CASSIAGTGIYEQYF	TGTGCCAGTAGTATTGCCGGGACAGGGATTTACGAGCAGTACTTC
TRBJ1-3	TRBD1	once	TRBV14	CASSQEGDRASGNTIYF	TGTGCCAGCAGCCAAGAGGGCGACAGGGCGTCCGGAAACACCATATATTTT
TRBJ2-2	TRBD1	-	TRBV5-1	CASSQPTGGFGELFF	TGCGCCAGCAGCCAACCGACAGGGGGCTTCGGGGAGCTGTTTTTT
TRBJ2-2	TRBD2	once	TRBV11-3	CASSPRTSGLNTGELFF	TGTGCCAGCAGCCCCCGGACTAGCGGGTTGAACACCGGGGAGCTGTTTTTT
TRBJ1-2	-	-	TRBV6-5	CASSYSQGADGYTF	TGTGCCAGCAGTTACTCTCAGGGTGCGGATGGCTACACCTTC
TRBJ2-1	TRBD2	-	TRBV9	CASSHRLAGGGSYNEQFF	TGTGCCAGCAGCCACAGACTAGCGGGGGGCGGGTCCTACAATGAGCAGTTCTTC
TRBJ2-2	TRBD1	once	TRBV30	CACPGTGHTGELFF	TGTGCCTGCCCCGGGACAGGGCACACCGGGGAGCTGTTTTTT
TRBJ2-2	-	-	TRBV9	CASSAHYRASTGELFF	TGTGCCAGCAGCGCACATTACAGGGCGAGCACCGGGGAGCTGTTTTTT
TRBJ1-1	-	-	TRBV2	CASSEGIRLITEAFF	TGTGCCAGCAGTGAGGGTATCCGACTGATCACTGAAGCTTTCTTT
TRBJ2-3	TRBD1	-	TRBV25-1	CASSETGGTDTQYF	TGTGCCAGCAGTGAGACAGGGGGAACAGATACGCAGTATTTT
TRBJ1-5	-	-	TRBV7-2	CASSSNRVQPQHF	TGTGCCAGCAGCTCGAACAGGGTGCAGCCCCAGCATTTT